What follows describes a single T cell receptor beta chain. Its target is unknown. A much larger clonotype is one base distant, so this may be a read error. Amplified regions were TCR beta CDR3 sequences from RNA transcripts. HTBI primers were employed in a first-round RT-PCR of the TCR CDR3. One entry per CDR3 protein, called by TCRdb with MiXCR from the multiplex PCR reads. The sample records 270,000 or so distinct CDR3 sequences, roughly 15% being singletons. The data derive from a study of T cells in Graves' hyperthyroidism and ophthalmopathy. Regarding the study as a whole: Ophthalmopathy could be told apart from stable hyperthyroidism with a 13 V-J model. Blood samples included most of the expanded thyroid clonotypes exceeding 0.001. The model anticipated ophthalmopathy a median around 6 months pre-onset.

PBMCs were derived from under 13 ml fresh peripheral blood. The origin of this receptor is a woman between 45 and 65 years old with Graves' hyperthyroidism that later progressed to Graves' ophthalmopathy. Sequenced material: blood.

The CDR3 nucleotides are TGTGCCAGCAGCCAAGATAGAACAAAAGTGAGCACAGATACGCAGTATTTT. This codes for CASSQDRTKVSTDTQYF. V gene TRBV4-2 combines with J gene TRBJ2-3; D gene uncertain. The germline CDR1 and CDR2 sequences are LGHNA and YNFKEQ. The CDR3 is 17 amino acids. V was pared by 0 bases and J by 0 bases, with 13 bases between.